The 7 T cell receptor beta chains given below trace back to one sample, sequenced in a study of blood T cells in healthy people across ages. A second PCR, run for about 6 to 11 cycles, used a sample-barcoded 5' primer plus a J-beta primer mix. TCRdb re-called the 5' RACE reads with MiXCR, one entry per CDR3 protein. This repertoire shows 650,000 to 1,000,000 distinct CDR3 sequences, roughly 40% found once; its top ten account for approximately 12%. Source material: blood. The receptors here all came from a man younger than 30 in good health.

This clonotype occurred a few times. This chain uses TRBV7-3 with TRBJ1-2, with 8 bases aligning to TRBD1. Germline CDR1 is SGHTA and CDR2 is FQGTGA. Unmatched junction bases numbered 5, after V lost 3 bases and J lost 8 bases. CDR3 size: 13 residues. The CDR3 DNA sequence: TGTGCCAGCAGCTTGGACAGGGTTGAAGGCTACACCTTC. Encoded protein: CASSLDRVEGYTF.

The chain has TRBV28 and TRBJ1-5, with D uncertain. Per germline, CDR1 MDHEN and CDR2 SYDVKM. The CDR3 covers 13 residues. V was shortened by 6 bases and J by 7 bases, with 13 bases between the two germline ends. CDR3 residues: CASRKIRAQPQHF. Written as DNA, the CDR3 is TGTGCCAGCAGAAAAATAAGGGCCCAGCCCCAGCATTTT.

This clonotype was seen more than once but under ten times. The chain has TRBV19 and TRBJ2-1, with TRBD2 matching over 11 bases. CDR3 size: 17 residues. CDR1 LNHDA and CDR2 SQIVND come from the germline V gene (reference sequence). Germline trimming cut 3 bases from V and 7 bases from J; bases unmatched to any gene: 11. The CDR3 reads CASSISSGGPLLNEQFF. CDR3 sequence (DNA): TGTGCCAGTAGTATTTCTAGCGGGGGGCCCCTGTTAAATGAGCAGTTCTTC.

The chain carries TRBV5-1 and TRBJ2-3, with TRBD2 matching over 10 bases. Germline loops: CDR1 SGHRS, CDR2 YFSETQ. This CDR3 region has 19 residues. V shed 4 bases and J 0 bases; nucleotides not matched to a gene: 14. CDR3 loop: CASSRPPETSGRSTDTQYF. The CDR3, as DNA: TGCGCCAGCAGCCGCCCCCCCGAGACTAGCGGGCGTAGCACAGATACGCAGTATTTT.

This clonotype was detected ten times or more. CDR3 coding DNA: TGTGCCAGCAGTCCTCGGCAGGGCTACACCTTC. Its translation is CASSPRQGYTF. The chain links TRBV6-6 to TRBJ1-2; D unresolved. Trimming removed 5 bases from V and 8 bases from J, with 9 bases in between. Germline V lookup: CDR1 MNHNY, CDR2 SVGAGI (reference sequence). The CDR3 totals 11 residues.

The chain recombines TRBV9 with TRBJ2-1, with 8 bases fitting TRBD2. The CDR3 runs 14 residues. V lost 1 base, J lost 6 bases, and 3 bases stayed unmatched. Germline CDR1 reads SGDLS; CDR2 reads YYNGEE. The DNA of the CDR3 is TGTGCCAGCAGCGTAACGGGGGGGGTCAATGAGCAGTTCTTC. Its translation is CASSVTGGVNEQFF.

The chain couples TRBV12-3 or TRBV12-4 to TRBJ1-1; 7 nucleotides align to TRBD1. J gave up 1 base and V 7 bases, and 12 bases lay outside the gene matches. The CDR3 contains 16 residues. This chain's CDR3 is CASIQGFDRANTEAFF. The CDR3 DNA follows: TGTGCCAGCATCCAGGGTTTCGACAGGGCGAACACTGAAGCTTTCTTT.